This T cell receptor (beta chain) is from a study of blood T cell repertoires in COVID-19. About the research overall: From the United States, Italy and Spain came samples of acute and convalescent COVID-19.

Authors' methods: It was from reference gene primer amplification that nucleated cell counts were estimated. Sequenced by immunoSEQ multiplex PCR; TCRdb stores in-frame clones only, minus some. Clone size and V and J calls were adopted from that table, with D and trimming inferred from the DNA. The data hold 200,000 to 300,000 clones, with around nine tenths observed a single time. Seattle's enrolled individuals joined amid active infection and were then monitored longitudinally. Note on this clone: The junction differs from germline at one of its ends, possibly a read error.

Germline values: CDR1 SGHAT, CDR2 FQNNGV. This CDR3 is built from 12 residues. V usage is TRBV11-2 and J usage is TRBJ1-6; 8 bases match TRBD1. Input material: peripheral blood. The TCR sequence derives from a man between 25 and 39 years old with COVID-19, enrolled during active disease. The CDR3 spells CASSLDRGQGLF. The CDR3 DNA follows: TGTGCCAGCAGCTTAGATCGCGGACAGGGACTCTTT.